This T cell receptor (beta chain) was sequenced in a study of regulatory T cells in long-lasting Graves disease. Relying on iRepertoire HTBI primers and Arm-PCR of CDR3 regions, the team built TCR beta libraries. TCRdb re-called the multiplex PCR reads through MiXCR, storing one row per CDR3 protein. The data hold about half a million distinct CDR3 sequences, with about 11% observed a single time. The V end lost 6 bases, the J end lost 0 bases, and 10 bases lay between the germline ends. The length of the CDR3 is 13 residues. Germline V lookup: CDR1 DFQATT, CDR2 SNEGSKA (reference sequence). This clonotype was picked up many times. Time point given: newly diagnosed GD, antithyroid drugs for less than 3 months. Researchers made the TCR library from RNA that was extracted from PBMCs. Separately, the same data were catalogued under a study of T cells in Graves' hyperthyroidism and ophthalmopathy. That publication notes: Classification by a 13 V-J model distinguished ophthalmopathy from stable hyperthyroidism.

The rearrangement links TRBV20-1 to TRBJ2-3; D possibly matches TRBD1 or TRBD2 (5 bases each). The sequencing here drew on peripheral blood mononuclear cells (PBMCs), taken at new diagnosis, from a patient treated with antithyroid drugs. The clonotype comes from a woman aged 30 to 39 with Graves disease. The CDR3 protein is CSAGAASTDTQYF. The CDR3 bases are TGCAGTGCCGGGGCGGCTAGCACAGATACGCAGTATTTT.